The rows below give T cell receptor beta chains drawn from one sample of a study of blood T cell repertoires in COVID-19. The protocol was immunoSEQ multiplex PCR, while the TCRdb copy is restricted to in-frame clones and leaves out a portion. The sample lists fewer than 400,000 clones; about 83% were seen once. Input material: peripheral blood. The source is a man younger than 40 with active or convalescent COVID-19. Each CDR3 is given with its conserved first and last residue. A D gene is named only where the DNA matches it firmly. Some rows mark clone size as missing; the rest say once, few, many or name a class of expanded clone.

CDR3 protein | CDR3 DNA | V gene | clone size | J gene | D gene
CASSLGQGVDSGYTF | TGTGCCAGCAGCCTGGGGCAGGGGGTAGATAGTGGCTACACCTTC | TRBV5-6 | once | TRBJ1-2 | TRBD1
CAISGAGPVEQFF | TGTGCCATCAGTGGGGCAGGGCCGGTTGAGCAGTTCTTC | TRBV10-3 | . | TRBJ2-1 | .
CASSLVQGAGGYTF | TGCGCCAGCAGCTTGGTACAGGGGGCGGGCGGCTACACCTTC | TRBV5-1 | . | TRBJ1-2 | TRBD1
CASSPRIRLAGKVASTDTQYF | TGTGCCAGCAGCCCCCGAATCCGCCTAGCGGGAAAAGTAGCTAGCACAGATACGCAGTATTTT | TRBV6-2/TRBV6-3 | . | TRBJ2-3 | TRBD2
CASSRTGYTDTQYF | TGTGCCAGCTCACGGACAGGGTACACAGATACGCAGTATTTT | TRBV18 | . | TRBJ2-3 | TRBD1
CASTHGYTF | TGTGCCAGTACTCATGGCTACACCTTC | TRBV19 | . | TRBJ1-2 | .
CASSLRLAGANEQFF | TGTGCCAGCAGCTTAAGACTAGCGGGGGCAAATGAGCAGTTCTTC | TRBV7-3 | . | TRBJ2-1 | TRBD2
CASSLKTGLNEKLFF | TGTGCCAGCAGCTTAAAAACAGGTTTAAATGAAAAACTGTTTTTT | TRBV11-2 | . | TRBJ1-4 | .
CASSQDGSGLQYF | TGTGCCAGCAGCCAAGATGGTAGCGGCCTGCAGTATTTT | TRBV4-2 | once | TRBJ2-3 | .
CASSPREGPYEQYF | TGCGCCAGCAGCCCACGGGAGGGACCCTACGAGCAGTACTTC | TRBV4-1 | . | TRBJ2-7 | TRBD2
CAIWKKIGSGTEAFF | TGTGCCATCTGGAAAAAGATCGGGAGTGGGACTGAAGCTTTCTTT | TRBV10-3 | once | TRBJ1-1 | .
CASKLLMLAGDQFF | TGTGCCAGCAAACTCTTGATGTTAGCGGGAGATCAGTTCTTC | TRBV6-5 | . | TRBJ2-1 | TRBD2
CASSQALGGRGAFF | TGCGCCAGCAGCCAAGCTCTTGGTGGGAGGGGGGCTTTCTTT | TRBV4-1 | . | TRBJ1-1 | .
CATSRTSGGTSTDTQYF | TGCGCCACCTCGCGGACTAGCGGGGGTACTAGCACAGATACGCAGTATTTT | TRBV5-1 | . | TRBJ2-3 | TRBD2
CASRVGAYTDTQYF | TGCGCCAGCAGGGTGGGGGCCTACACAGATACGCAGTATTTT | TRBV5-1 | . | TRBJ2-3 | .
CASSPRRLAGGHEYEQYF | TGTGCCAGCAGTCCCAGGAGACTAGCGGGGGGCCACGAATACGAGCAGTACTTC | TRBV27 | . | TRBJ2-7 | TRBD2
CAWSIRAPGGYTF | TGTGCCTGGAGCATCCGGGCCCCGGGGGGCTACACCTTC | TRBV30 | once | TRBJ1-2 | .
CASRRGSSYEQYF | TGTGCCAGCAGGCGGGGTTCCTCCTACGAGCAGTACTTC | TRBV2 | few | TRBJ2-7 | .
CASSLAPGQGAGKLFF | TGTGCCAGCAGCTTAGCGCCGGGACAGGGGGCGGGAAAACTGTTTTTT | TRBV7-2 | . | TRBJ1-4 | TRBD1
CASSWTEQGAFF | TGTGCCAGCAGCTGGACAGAGCAGGGAGCTTTCTTT | TRBV7-9 | . | TRBJ1-1 | .
CASSPSGSAYNEQFF | TGTGCCAGCAGCCCGAGCGGGAGTGCCTACAATGAGCAGTTCTTC | TRBV9 | . | TRBJ2-1 | TRBD2
CASRPGTSGLNEQFF | TGTGCCAGCAGGCCCGGGACTAGCGGGTTGAATGAGCAGTTCTTC | TRBV2 | . | TRBJ2-1 | TRBD2
CAWRASGGTDTQYF | TGTGCCTGGAGAGCCTCAGGCGGGACAGATACGCAGTATTTT | TRBV30 | . | TRBJ2-3 | .
CASSQEFRGGERRGYTF | TGCGCCAGCAGCCAAGAATTCAGGGGCGGTGAAAGAAGAGGCTACACCTTC | TRBV4-3 | . | TRBJ1-2 | .
CASSSNSGSGTDTQYF | TGTGCCAGCAGCTCTAATAGCGGGAGCGGCACAGATACGCAGTATTTT | TRBV7-2 | . | TRBJ2-3 | TRBD2
CAWGGQDEGPQHF | TGTGCCTGGGGAGGACAGGATGAGGGGCCCCAGCATTTT | TRBV30 | . | TRBJ1-5 | TRBD1
CASSQATPQAGDTQYF | TGCGCCAGCAGCCAAGCAACCCCTCAGGCGGGAGATACGCAGTATTTT | TRBV4-3 | . | TRBJ2-3 | .
CASSHARGMNTEAFF | TGTGCCAGCAGTCACGCCAGGGGAATGAACACTGAAGCTTTCTTT | TRBV6-6 | . | TRBJ1-1 | .
CASSQGDTGLETQYF | TGTGCCAGCAGCCAAGGGGACACCGGGCTGGAGACCCAGTACTTC | TRBV3-1/TRBV3-2 | . | TRBJ2-5 | .
CASSLSRGAAGYTF | TGTGCCAGCAGCTTATCACGGGGGGCGGCCGGCTACACCTTC | TRBV11-3 | . | TRBJ1-2 | .
CASSNGGIKSYEQYF | TGTGCCAGCAGCAACGGGGGGATAAAGAGTTACGAGCAGTACTTC | TRBV6-2/TRBV6-3 | . | TRBJ2-7 | TRBD2
CASSSGRGWTDTQYF | TGTGCCAGCAGCTCGGGCAGGGGGTGGACAGATACGCAGTATTTT | TRBV5-6 | . | TRBJ2-3 | TRBD1
CASSKGQGVYNEQFF | TGTGCCAGCTCGAAAGGACAGGGGGTCTACAATGAGCAGTTCTTC | TRBV9 | . | TRBJ2-1 | TRBD1
CASAFGGGVYNEQFF | TGCGCCAGCGCCTTCGGAGGGGGCGTTTACAATGAGCAGTTCTTC | TRBV5-1 | . | TRBJ2-1 | .
CASSPGQNQPQHF | TGTGCCAGCTCACCGGGACAAAATCAGCCCCAGCATTTT | TRBV18 | . | TRBJ1-5 | .
CASSFRQGAIDTQYF | TGCGCCAGCAGCTTCCGGCAGGGGGCAATAGATACGCAGTATTTT | TRBV5-1 | few | TRBJ2-3 | TRBD1
CASSPETGTGYNEQFF | TGTGCCAGCTCACCCGAAACCGGGACAGGGTACAATGAGCAGTTCTTC | TRBV18 | . | TRBJ2-1 | TRBD1
CASSLFDSPLWEPYEQYF | TGTGCCAGCAGCTTATTCGACTCTCCTCTGTGGGAGCCCTACGAGCAGTACTTC | TRBV7-9 | . | TRBJ2-7 | .
CASSHRAGQSLTANYGYTF | TGTGCCAGCAGCCACCGGGCGGGGCAATCCCTGACGGCTAACTATGGCTACACCTTC | TRBV4-2 | . | TRBJ1-2 | .
CASSFDKDSGNTIYF | TGTGCCAGCAGTTTCGACAAAGACTCTGGAAACACCATATATTTT | TRBV6-5 | . | TRBJ1-3 | .
CASSPKAGAAYNEQFF | TGTGCCAGCAGCCCCAAGGCGGGGGCCGCCTACAATGAGCAGTTCTTC | TRBV7-2 | . | TRBJ2-1 | .
CASSRSQGASSGNTIYF | TGCGCCAGCAGCCGCTCTCAGGGGGCGTCCTCTGGAAACACCATATATTTT | TRBV4-1 | . | TRBJ1-3 | TRBD1
CATSDLGGNSNEQFF | TGTGCCACCAGTGACCTCGGGGGGAACTCCAATGAGCAGTTCTTC | TRBV24-1 | . | TRBJ2-1 | TRBD2